This T cell receptor beta chain was recorded in a study of shared clonotypes between healthy human individuals. V was shortened by 5 bases and J by 1 base, with 8 bases between the two germline ends. The CDR3 extends over 14 amino acids. Germline V gene sequence: CDR1 MDHEN, CDR2 SYDVKM. Study-level results: Researchers found naive subsets generally carried larger estimated richness than memory subsets. Rarefaction indicated that sorted-subset sequencing remained incomplete although depth was large.

Positive CCR7 selection of CD45RO-negative cells yielded the naive CD8 cells, and terminally differentiated effector memory CD45RA+ cells were excluded. Donors had no recently reported acute infections or vaccinations and were HIV-negative. Details on this clone: Its antigen is undetermined.

Each PCR replicate from the sorted subsets contained 150 to 200 ng DNA, which is about 30,000 T cell genomes. Data came from immunoSEQ multiplex PCR; TCRdb stores just in-frame clones and leaves some out. The table has more than 550,000 clones, about 91% seen once. The clonotype comes from a man younger than 40 in good health. The genes are TRBV28 and TRBJ2-2; D gene unclear. The sequencing sample was made of naive CD8+ T cells sorted from blood. As DNA, the CDR3 is TGTGCCAGCAGTGGCGACTTGAACACCGGGGAGCTGTTTTTT. Protein product: CASSGDLNTGELFF.